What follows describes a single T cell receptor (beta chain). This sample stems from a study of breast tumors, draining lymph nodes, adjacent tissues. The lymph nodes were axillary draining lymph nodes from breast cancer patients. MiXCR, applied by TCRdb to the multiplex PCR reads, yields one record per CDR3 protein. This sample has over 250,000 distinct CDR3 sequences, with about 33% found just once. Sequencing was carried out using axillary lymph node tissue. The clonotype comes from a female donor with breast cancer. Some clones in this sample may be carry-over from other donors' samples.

The CDR3 loop is CASSPGQGADGYTF. CDR3 in DNA: TGTGCCAGCTCACCGGGACAGGGAGCCGATGGCTACACCTTC. The chain couples TRBV18 to TRBJ1-2, with 9 positions matching TRBD1. This CDR3 region has 14 residues. V lost 3 bases to trimming and J lost 6 bases; unmatched junction nucleotides: 5. CDR1 is KGHSH and CDR2 is LQKENI in the germline V gene. Complete variable domain (other parts from reference TRBV18 and TRBJ1-2): NAGVMQNPRHLVRRRGQEARLRCSPMKGHSHVYWYRQLPEEGLKFMVYLQKENIIDESGMPKERFSAEFPKEGPSILRIQQVVRGDSAAYFCASSPGQGADGYTFGSGTRLTVV.